A selection of T cell receptor beta chains follows, all from one sample in a study of T cell repertoires in cytomegalovirus infection. TCRdb reprocessed the reads with MiXCR, giving one entry per CDR3 protein. The table lists about 150,000 distinct CDR3 sequences, more than 25% of them singletons. No antigen has been assigned to these receptors. The specimen was CD8+ T cells from cultured PBMCs, collected from culture after CMV antigen stimulation. The source of these receptors is a human donor in good health (CMV status not recorded). Some clones in this sample may be carry-over from other donors' samples. CDR3s include the opening cysteine and the closing phenylalanine or tryptophan. D genes are given only for firm matches. Clone size is given for some rows only: seen once, a few or many times, or a class if the clone is expanded.

>TRBV6-1|.|.|TRBJ1-4
TGTGCCAGCAGCCCGGACAAACTTGCGACTAATGAAAAACTGTTTTTT
CASSPDKLATNEKLFF
>TRBV7-6|.|.|TRBJ1-1
TGTGCCAGCAGCTTAGGGTCGACGAACACTGAAGCTTTCTTT
CASSLGSTNTEAFF
>TRBV27|TRBD1|many|TRBJ1-1
TGTGCCAGCAGTGGACAGGGCACTGAAGCTTTCTTT
CASSGQGTEAFF
>TRBV7-8|TRBD1|few|TRBJ2-1
TGTGCCAGCACCATCCGGGACAGGGGGTACCAGCAGTTCTTC
CASTIRDRGYQQFF
>TRBV11-3|TRBD2|few|TRBJ2-3
TGTGCCAGCAGCTCTGGCGGGGGGTCGGATACGCAGTATTTT
CASSSGGGSDTQYF
>TRBV20-1|TRBD1|few|TRBJ2-7
TGCAGTGCCGCCGGGACAGGGGACTCCTACGAGCAGTACTTC
CSAAGTGDSYEQYF
>TRBV4-1|.|.|TRBJ2-1
TGTGCCAGCAGCCAAGGGAGTCTAGATGAGCAGTTCTTC
CASSQGSLDEQFF
>TRBV11-2|.|.|TRBJ2-7
TGTGCCAGCAGCTTTCGGACCGCCTACGAGCAGTACTTC
CASSFRTAYEQYF
>TRBV12-3/TRBV12-4|.|few|TRBJ2-1
TGTGCCAGCAGTTTATCCTGGAGCTCCTACAATGAGCAGTTCTTC
CASSLSWSSYNEQFF
>TRBV7-2|.|few|TRBJ2-2
TGTGCCAGCAGCTTAGAACCCGGGACTTTGAACACCGGGGAGCTGTTTTTT
CASSLEPGTLNTGELFF
>TRBV28|.|.|TRBJ2-2
TGTGCCAGCAGCTACATGACTACCCTAGAGACCGGGGAGCTGTTTTTT
CASSYMTTLETGELFF
>TRBV20-1|.|once|TRBJ2-5
TGCAGTGCTAGTTCTTTGGACGGCGACAGGAGGGTCCAAGAGACCCAGTACTTC
CSASSLDGDRRVQETQYF
>TRBV15|.|.|TRBJ2-3
TGTGCCACCAGCAGTAGGGGGGGAGGCACAGATACGCAGTATTTT
CATSSRGGGTDTQYF
>TRBV7-6|TRBD1|few|TRBJ1-1
TGTGCCAGCAGCTTCCCCACAGGGGGTGCGAAAACTGAAGCTTTCTTT
CASSFPTGGAKTEAFF
>TRBV12-3/TRBV12-4|TRBD2|once|TRBJ2-3
TGTGCCAGCAGTTTCCCCAGCGGGAACCCTAGCACAGATACGCAGTATTTT
CASSFPSGNPSTDTQYF
>TRBV19|TRBD2|many|TRBJ2-7
TGTGCCAGTAGACAACTAGCGGGGGTGAACGAGCAGTACTTC
CASRQLAGVNEQYF
>TRBV25-1|TRBD2|few|TRBJ2-1
TGTGCCAGCAGTCAGGGATGGACTAGCGGGGGTTTTTCCTACAATGAGCAGTTCTTC
CASSQGWTSGGFSYNEQFF
>TRBV2|TRBD1|few|TRBJ2-1
TGTGCCAGCAGTGGGGGACAGGGTTTTAATGAGCAGTTCTTC
CASSGGQGFNEQFF
>TRBV28|TRBD1|.|TRBJ1-2
TGTGCCAGCAGTTATCGACAGGGCCCTAACTATGGCTACACCTTC
CASSYRQGPNYGYTF
>TRBV5-6|.|.|TRBJ2-4
TGTGCCAGCAGCTTGGTGTTGCTGGGGCCTAACATTCAGTACTTC
CASSLVLLGPNIQYF
>TRBV28|.|.|TRBJ2-7
TGTGCCAGCAGTTTCTCGGGGACACCAACCGAGCAGTACTTC
CASSFSGTPTEQYF
>TRBV27|TRBD1|.|TRBJ2-7
TGTGCCAGCAGTTTATTGAGGACAGGGCACTACGAGCAGTACTTC
CASSLLRTGHYEQYF